This T cell receptor (beta chain) stems from a study of T-cell reconstitution after alpha-beta-depleted transplantation in children. Study-wide points: For some patients, TCRbeta diversity was high at day 60 because of recipient T cells and thymic progenitors that survived. At the one-year point after transplant, T-cell counts and TCRbeta diversity were found to come mostly from T cells that had been newly produced.

This clonotype has a handful of counts. The antigen remains unidentified. Unique molecular identifiers were used to barcode this TCRbeta library. Each CDR3 protein gets one entry after TCRdb re-called the PCR reads with MiXCR. Of approximately 980,000 distinct CDR3 sequences in the sample, around 30% were seen once. Trimming shortened V by 2 bases and J by 4 bases, and 12 bases separated the two germline ends. The CDR3 loop spans 15 amino acids. Germline-derived CDR1 and CDR2 are WSHSY and SAAADI. The source was PBMCs, mostly from graft donor cells, collected 360 days after TCRalphabeta/CD19-depleted stem cell transplant. This clonotype was obtained from a boy under two years old who had a stem cell transplant for SCID, so the T cells may come from the graft donor. The chain couples TRBV10-2 to TRBJ2-1; D not resolved. CDR3 bases: TGCGCCAGCAGTGAGCCCGGAAGAGCATACAATGAGCAGTTCTTC. It specifies CASSEPGRAYNEQFF.